Following are 21 T cell receptor beta chains from one sample sequenced in a study of blood T cells in healthy people across ages. PCR was performed a second time for roughly 7 to 12 cycles using a sample-barcoded 5' primer and a J-beta primer mix. In TCRdb, the 5' RACE reads were re-called with MiXCR into one record per CDR3 protein. The table lists some 640,000 distinct CDR3 sequences, around 48% of them singletons, with around a third in the top ten. Input material: blood. Receptors originate from a woman aged 55-70 years in good health.

The chain couples TRBV20-1 to TRBJ1-6; D is uncertain. The V and J ends lost 5 bases and 10 bases respectively, with 24 bases between them. This CDR3 has 16 residues. Germline V gives CDR1 DFQATT, CDR2 SNEGSKA (reference sequence). The CDR3 DNA sequence: TGCAGTGCTGACCTCCCGGGAACTCTTTCTGGGTCACCCCTCCACTTT. Protein product: CSADLPGTLSGSPLHF.

This clonotype was found a few times. The gene calls are TRBV21-1 and TRBJ2-4; TRBD1 was called by the table and not checked on the DNA. TRBV21-1 is noted as a pseudogene. This CDR3 region has 18 residues. The CDR3 spells CASSSPRKGIKAKNIQYF. DNA for the CDR3: TGTGCCAGCAGCTCTCCGAGGAAAGGGATTAAAGCCAAAAACATTCAGTACTTC.

This clonotype has a handful of counts. The chain links TRBV28 to TRBJ1-2; TRBD1 agrees at 12 bases. The CDR3 consists of 15 residues. The germline gives CDR1 MDHEN, CDR2 SYDVKM. The J segment lost 7 bases and the V segment lost 6 bases, leaving 9 bases of the junction unmatched. CDR3 residues: CASRGDRGREAGYTF. The CDR3 region has the DNA TGTGCCAGCAGGGGGGACAGGGGGCGCGAGGCTGGCTACACCTTC.

V and J are TRBV3-1 and TRBJ2-5; no reliable D call. The tail of the sequence fits TRBJ2-7 better, so the J call may be wrong. The CDR3 is 13 residues long. The germline V gene has CDR1 LGHDT and CDR2 YNNKEL (reference sequence). CDR3 DNA sequence: TGTGCCAGCAGCCAAATTAGTGGGATCGAGCAGTACTTC. This translates into CASSQISGIEQYF.

The chain is built from TRBV4-1 and TRBJ1-1, with TRBD1 matching over 7 bases. The junction had 2 bases not matched to a gene; V was cut back by 1 base and J by 0 bases. This CDR3 is built from 15 residues. The germline V gene encodes CDR1 MGHRA and CDR2 YSYEKL. DNA for the CDR3: TGCGCCAGCAGCCAAGGAGGGGGCCTGAACACTGAAGCTTTCTTT. Translation gives CASSQGGGLNTEAFF.

This clonotype was seen a handful of times. The chain links TRBV20-1 to TRBJ2-5, with 8 nucleotides matching TRBD1. Trimming removed 0 bases from V and 2 bases from J; junction bases left unmatched: 5. This CDR3 has 15 amino acids. Germline-derived CDR1 and CDR2 are DFQATT and SNEGSKA (reference sequence). The CDR3 sequence: CSARESRTGQETQYF. The CDR3 region has the DNA TGCAGTGCTAGAGAATCCCGGACAGGGCAAGAGACCCAGTACTTC.

This clonotype was found a few times. The junction shows a germline mismatch at one end, possibly a read error. Here the CDR3 DNA reads TGTGCCAGCAGTTTCCGCTTTTTCCCAAGCACCGATACGCAGTATTTT. Protein: CASSFRFFPSTDTQYF. The chain recombines TRBV28 with TRBJ2-3; D is ambiguous. CDR3 length: 16 amino acids. Germline V lookup: CDR1 MDHEN, CDR2 SYDVKM.

This sequence joins TRBV20-1 and TRBJ1-1, with D unresolved. Germline assignment: CDR1 DFQATT and CDR2 SNEGSKA (reference sequence). V was cut by 1 base and J by 5 bases, with 17 bases left in between. The CDR3 has 15 residues. The DNA of the CDR3 is TGCAGTGCTAGAGCAGTCCTTAAAGGAAATACTGAAGCTTTCTTT. Translating gives CSARAVLKGNTEAFF.

This chain connects TRBV5-6 to TRBJ2-1; the D gene is possibly TRBD2 (6 bases). Germline V lookup: CDR1 SGHDT, CDR2 YYEEEE. The CDR3 extends over 14 amino acids. With 4 bases removed from V and 9 bases from J, the gap between germline ends came to 17 bases. The CDR3 DNA sequence: TGTGCCAGCAGCGGGAGCGGGTTCGGTGGTGAGCAGTTCTTC. The encoded protein is CASSGSGFGGEQFF.

This clonotype was counted a few times. This chain uses TRBV20-1 with TRBJ2-3; 7 bases are a match to TRBD2. Germline assignment: CDR1 DFQATT and CDR2 SNEGSKA (reference sequence). The CDR3 runs 10 residues. Here the CDR3 reads CSGGYDTQYF. The DNA for the CDR3 is TGCAGCGGGGGGTACGATACGCAGTATTTT.

CDR3 nucleotide sequence: TGTGCCAGCAGTTCCTCTAGCGGGTACTTTTACGAGCAGTACTTC. Its translation is CASSSSSGYFYEQYF. The chain carries TRBV28 and TRBJ2-7; 8 bases line up with TRBD2. The CDR3 consists of 15 residues. Germline CDR1 MDHEN, CDR2 SYDVKM. V gave up 4 bases and J gave up 4 bases; unmatched junction bases: 9.

This clonotype was counted many times. The V gene is TRBV20-1, the J gene TRBJ2-7; 12 positions agree with TRBD2. The germline V gene has CDR1 DFQATT and CDR2 SNEGSKA (reference sequence). The CDR3 spans 14 residues. V lost 3 bases, J lost 3 bases, and 3 bases stayed unmatched. CDR3 amino acids: CSASRTSGIYEQYF. The CDR3 DNA reads TGCAGTGCTAGCCGGACTAGCGGGATCTACGAGCAGTACTTC.

As DNA, the CDR3 is TGTGCCAGCAGCTTCGGGACTAGCGGGGACGAGCAGTACTTC. Translated, it gives CASSFGTSGDEQYF. The gene calls are TRBV7-9 and TRBJ2-5; 13 nucleotides match TRBD2. The J call may be incorrect, as the DNA end agrees better with TRBJ2-7. Germline V gene lookup returns CDR1 SEHNR and CDR2 FQNEAQ (reference sequence). The CDR3 spans 14 residues.

The CDR3 DNA reads TGTGCCAGCCGGGGTCAAGGACGGTCCTACGAGCAGTACTTC. Its translation: CASRGQGRSYEQYF. J is TRBJ2-7 and V is TRBV9, with D perhaps matching TRBD2 (5 bases). The CDR3 consists of 14 residues. The V gene's germline CDR1 is SGDLS and CDR2 YYNGEE. V was trimmed by 7 bases and J by 1 base, leaving 15 bases between them.

Regarding this clonotype: A much more abundant neighbour one base away suggests this may be a read error. This rearrangement joins TRBV28 to TRBJ2-7, with D possibly TRBD2 on 6 matching bases. The V gene's germline CDR1 is MDHEN and CDR2 SYDVKM. This CDR3 region has 13 residues. CDR3 in DNA: TGTGCCAGCAGTTTACCGGGGGTCTACGGGCAGTACTTC. Its translation is CASSLPGVYGQYF.

The chain has TRBV3-1 and TRBJ2-2; TRBD1 is a possible D gene (5 bases). This CDR3 is built from 16 residues. CDR1 and CDR2 from the germline V gene are LGHDT and YNNKEL (reference sequence). V was pared by 3 bases and J by 1 base, with 12 bases between. The CDR3 sequence: CASSQNRRLNTGELFF. The DNA of the CDR3 is TGTGCCAGCAGCCAGAACAGGAGATTGAACACCGGGGAGCTGTTTTTT.

V usage is TRBV24-1 and J usage is TRBJ2-5; 7 bases line up with TRBD2. J was trimmed by 2 bases and V by 2 bases; bases with no gene match: 7. The CDR3 contains 16 residues. Germline V gene sequence: CDR1 KGHDR, CDR2 SFDVKD. CDR3 sequence reads: CATSDSLPGLQETQYF. The CDR3 coding sequence is TGTGCCACCAGTGATTCATTACCGGGACTACAAGAGACCCAGTACTTC.

This chain links TRBV14 with TRBJ2-1; TRBD1 might be the D (5 bases). The germline V and J ends were trimmed by 4 bases and 8 bases, with 9 bases remaining between them. CDR1 is SGHDN and CDR2 is FVKESK in the germline V gene. The CDR3 is 12 amino acids. The CDR3 bases are TGTGCCAGCAGCCCCGCAGGGTATGAGCAGTTCTTC. Translated: CASSPAGYEQFF.

The chain uses TRBV28 and TRBJ2-7, with 7 bases that match TRBD2. V shed 5 bases, J shed 6 bases, and the junction held 10 bases outside the gene matches. Germline V gene lookup returns CDR1 MDHEN and CDR2 SYDVKM. The CDR3 runs 14 residues. CDR3 sequence reads: CASSVSAGRGEQYF. Here the CDR3 DNA reads TGTGCCAGCAGTGTCTCAGCGGGACGGGGCGAGCAGTACTTC.

The genes are TRBV12-3 or TRBV12-4 and TRBJ1-2; 9 bases agree with TRBD1. The junction had 2 bases not matched to a gene; V was cut back by 8 bases and J by 7 bases. CDR3 length: 11 residues. The CDR3 reads CASGTGFGYTF. The CDR3 DNA is TGTGCCAGCGGGACAGGGTTTGGCTACACCTTC.

This clonotype was picked up one time. The chain couples TRBV3-1 to TRBJ1-2, with D perhaps matching TRBD1 (6 bases). The V and J ends lost 0 bases and 5 bases respectively, with 13 bases between them. Germline CDR1 reads LGHDT; CDR2 reads YNNKEL (reference sequence). The CDR3 spans 15 residues. The CDR3: CASSQDVQGWYGYTF. The DNA for the CDR3 is TGTGCCAGCAGCCAAGACGTACAGGGCTGGTATGGCTACACCTTC.